The rows below give T cell receptor beta chains drawn from one sample of a study of blood T cell repertoires in COVID-19. The method was immunoSEQ multiplex PCR; TCRdb's version includes in-frame clones alone and lacks a portion of them. The sample has roughly 200,000 clones; about 82% are singletons. Sequenced: PBMCs or T cells enriched from blood (not recorded which). The receptors shown here come from a man in his forties with acute COVID-19. Each CDR3 is given with its conserved first and last residue. A D gene is named only where the DNA matches it firmly. Rows may omit the clone size; those that give it use once, few, many or a size class.

abundance: NA; j_gene: TRBJ1-6; v_gene: TRBV7-9; d_gene: NA; CDR3nt: TGTGCCAGCAGCTCGTACCGAGGGCTCTATTCACCCCTCCACTTT; CDR3aa: CASSSYRGLYSPLHF
abundance: NA; j_gene: TRBJ2-6; v_gene: TRBV7-9; d_gene: NA; CDR3nt: TGTGCCAGCATCAGGACAGTCCTTAGCTCTGGGGCCAACGTCCTGACTTTC; CDR3aa: CASIRTVLSSGANVLTF
abundance: NA; j_gene: TRBJ2-7; v_gene: TRBV5-1; d_gene: NA; CDR3nt: TGCGCCAGCAGCTTGGGATTGTCAGGGATCCACGAGCAGTACTTC; CDR3aa: CASSLGLSGIHEQYF
abundance: few; j_gene: TRBJ2-3; v_gene: TRBV2; d_gene: TRBD2; CDR3nt: TGTGCCAGCAGGGCCTCGGGACTAGCGGACACAGATACGCAGTATTTT; CDR3aa: CASRASGLADTDTQYF
abundance: NA; j_gene: TRBJ1-1; v_gene: TRBV7-3; d_gene: NA; CDR3nt: TGTGCCAGCAGCTCCGGGGGGAACACTGAAGCTTTCTTT; CDR3aa: CASSSGGNTEAFF
abundance: NA; j_gene: TRBJ1-1; v_gene: TRBV5-1; d_gene: NA; CDR3nt: TGCGCCAGCAGCCGTTCCTCCGCGGAGGGAGGGGAAGCTTTCTTT; CDR3aa: CASSRSSAEGGEAFF
abundance: NA; j_gene: TRBJ2-7; v_gene: TRBV9; d_gene: TRBD1; CDR3nt: TGTGCCAGCAGCGTAGCAGGGGGCCGAGAGCAGTACTTC; CDR3aa: CASSVAGGREQYF
abundance: NA; j_gene: TRBJ2-7; v_gene: TRBV11-2; d_gene: TRBD2; CDR3nt: TGTGCCAGTCCGATAGCGGGAGGCCCCTACGAGCAGTACTTC; CDR3aa: CASPIAGGPYEQYF
abundance: NA; j_gene: TRBJ1-1; v_gene: TRBV30; d_gene: NA; CDR3nt: TGTGCCTGGAGTGCTATATCGGTAGACACTGAAGCTTTCTTT; CDR3aa: CAWSAISVDTEAFF
abundance: NA; j_gene: TRBJ2-3; v_gene: TRBV15; d_gene: TRBD1; CDR3nt: TGTGCCACCAGCAGAGTGACAGGGCCAGATACGCAGTATTTT; CDR3aa: CATSRVTGPDTQYF
abundance: NA; j_gene: TRBJ1-6; v_gene: TRBV5-5; d_gene: NA; CDR3nt: TGTGCCAGCAGCTTGAGTTCGCAGCAGGCGAATTCACCCCTCCACTTT; CDR3aa: CASSLSSQQANSPLHF
abundance: once; j_gene: TRBJ2-1; v_gene: TRBV18; d_gene: NA; CDR3nt: TGTGCCAGCTCACCACCCCGGGGCAATGAGCAGTTCTTC; CDR3aa: CASSPPRGNEQFF
abundance: NA; j_gene: TRBJ1-6; v_gene: TRBV28; d_gene: NA; CDR3nt: TGTGCCAGCAGTGACCCGACAAAGCCCGGAGTGGGAGCACCCCTCCACTTT; CDR3aa: CASSDPTKPGVGAPLHF
abundance: NA; j_gene: TRBJ1-1; v_gene: TRBV11-3; d_gene: NA; CDR3nt: TGTGCCAGCAGCCACTCAGGGGACACTGAAGCTTTCTTT; CDR3aa: CASSHSGDTEAFF
abundance: NA; j_gene: TRBJ1-5; v_gene: TRBV6-1; d_gene: TRBD1; CDR3nt: TGTGCCAGCAGTGAAGTTACCGTCGTCGGGACAGTGGGGGGTTGGTTTTCTAATCAGCCCCAGCATTTT; CDR3aa: CASSEVTVVGTVGGWFSNQPQHF
abundance: NA; j_gene: TRBJ1-2; v_gene: TRBV29-1; d_gene: NA; CDR3nt: TGCAGCGTTCTGGGACTGGCCTATGGCTACACCTTC; CDR3aa: CSVLGLAYGYTF
abundance: once; j_gene: TRBJ2-5; v_gene: TRBV5-5; d_gene: NA; CDR3nt: TGTGCCAGCAGCCCGAGCCCAGGTATCCAAGAGACCCAGTACTTC; CDR3aa: CASSPSPGIQETQYF
abundance: few; j_gene: TRBJ1-1; v_gene: TRBV6-8; d_gene: TRBD1; CDR3nt: TGTGCCACTAGGGGGCCTGAAGCTTTCTTT; CDR3aa: CATRGPEAFF
abundance: NA; j_gene: TRBJ1-1; v_gene: TRBV29-1; d_gene: NA; CDR3nt: TGCAGCGTTGGGGCTCCCCTAGCTTTCTTT; CDR3aa: CSVGAPLAFF
abundance: NA; j_gene: TRBJ2-7; v_gene: TRBV28; d_gene: TRBD2; CDR3nt: TGTGCCAGCAGTTTTCTAGCGGGAGGGGGTGAGCAGTACTTC; CDR3aa: CASSFLAGGGEQYF
abundance: NA; j_gene: TRBJ2-3; v_gene: TRBV24-1; d_gene: TRBD1; CDR3nt: TGTGCCACCAGTGATTCCGACAGGGGCGGTAGAGATACGCAGTATTTT; CDR3aa: CATSDSDRGGRDTQYF
abundance: NA; j_gene: TRBJ1-3; v_gene: TRBV2; d_gene: NA; CDR3nt: TGTGCCAGCCGCCTTCGGTCGGCTGGAAACACCATATATTTT; CDR3aa: CASRLRSAGNTIYF
abundance: NA; j_gene: TRBJ1-6; v_gene: TRBV10-3; d_gene: NA; CDR3nt: TGTGCCATCAGTGTTCGGCGGGTCGAGGATAATTCACCCCTCCACTTT; CDR3aa: CAISVRRVEDNSPLHF
abundance: NA; j_gene: TRBJ1-4; v_gene: TRBV9; d_gene: TRBD1; CDR3nt: TGTGCCAGCAGCGCCACAGGGGTGGGGAAACTGTTTTTT; CDR3aa: CASSATGVGKLFF
abundance: NA; j_gene: TRBJ1-3; v_gene: TRBV7-3; d_gene: NA; CDR3nt: TGTGCCAGCAGCTTAGGTGCAGGAACTGGAAACACCATATATTTT; CDR3aa: CASSLGAGTGNTIYF
abundance: NA; j_gene: TRBJ2-5; v_gene: TRBV28; d_gene: TRBD1; CDR3nt: TGTGCCAGCAGTTTGGGGACAGGGAGAAGAGTAGGAGAGACCCAGTACTTC; CDR3aa: CASSLGTGRRVGETQYF
abundance: few; j_gene: TRBJ1-6; v_gene: TRBV4-1; d_gene: NA; CDR3nt: TGCGCCAGCAGCCAAGCCACGGTAGCACGGAAGAATTCACCCCTCCACTTT; CDR3aa: CASSQATVARKNSPLHF
abundance: NA; j_gene: TRBJ1-5; v_gene: TRBV4-3; d_gene: TRBD1; CDR3nt: TGCGCCAGCAGCCAGGACAGGGTTGTTGGCAATCAGCCCCAGCATTTT; CDR3aa: CASSQDRVVGNQPQHF
abundance: NA; j_gene: TRBJ2-7; v_gene: TRBV28; d_gene: TRBD1; CDR3nt: TGTGCCAGCAGTTTATGGACAGGGGGTGACGAGCAGTACTTC; CDR3aa: CASSLWTGGDEQYF
abundance: NA; j_gene: TRBJ2-2; v_gene: TRBV14; d_gene: TRBD2; CDR3nt: TGTGCCAGCAGCCCTCAGCTAGCGGGAGTTACAGGGGAGCTGTTTTTT; CDR3aa: CASSPQLAGVTGELFF
abundance: NA; j_gene: TRBJ2-7; v_gene: TRBV3-1/TRBV3-2; d_gene: NA; CDR3nt: TGTGCCAGCAGCCAGGTTCCTACTATCGTCTACGAGCAGTACTTC; CDR3aa: CASSQVPTIVYEQYF
abundance: NA; j_gene: TRBJ2-1; v_gene: TRBV7-9; d_gene: NA; CDR3nt: TGTGCCAGCAGCTTAACACATGAGCAGTTCTTC; CDR3aa: CASSLTHEQFF
abundance: NA; j_gene: TRBJ1-3; v_gene: TRBV7-9; d_gene: NA; CDR3nt: TGTGCCAGCAGCTATGGGGGGGTGGCTGGAAACACCATATATTTT; CDR3aa: CASSYGGVAGNTIYF
abundance: NA; j_gene: TRBJ2-1; v_gene: TRBV3-1/TRBV3-2; d_gene: TRBD2; CDR3nt: TGTGCCAGCAGCGCGCGGACTAGCGGGGGGTACAATGAGCAGTTCTTC; CDR3aa: CASSARTSGGYNEQFF
abundance: NA; j_gene: TRBJ2-1; v_gene: TRBV7-3; d_gene: NA; CDR3nt: TGTGCCAGCAGCCTCCGGGACAACAATGAGCAGTTCTTC; CDR3aa: CASSLRDNNEQFF
abundance: NA; j_gene: TRBJ2-1; v_gene: TRBV6-5; d_gene: TRBD2; CDR3nt: TGTGCCAGCAGTTACGTAGCGGGAGGAGACTACAATGAGCAGTTCTTC; CDR3aa: CASSYVAGGDYNEQFF
abundance: NA; j_gene: TRBJ2-5; v_gene: TRBV19; d_gene: TRBD2; CDR3nt: TGTGCCAGTAGAAAAGCGGGAGCAATGGAGACCCAGTACTTC; CDR3aa: CASRKAGAMETQYF
abundance: NA; j_gene: TRBJ2-7; v_gene: TRBV5-4; d_gene: TRBD1; CDR3nt: TGTGCCAGCAGCCTGGACAGGGGAACCTACGAGCAGTACTTC; CDR3aa: CASSLDRGTYEQYF
abundance: NA; j_gene: TRBJ2-1; v_gene: TRBV7-3; d_gene: TRBD1; CDR3nt: TGTGCCAGCAGCTTAGGCTTAGGGGGGACAGGCCTCGGTGAGCAGTTCTTC; CDR3aa: CASSLGLGGTGLGEQFF
abundance: NA; j_gene: TRBJ1-4; v_gene: TRBV27; d_gene: NA; CDR3nt: TGTGCCAGCAGTTTGACAGATTCTGGAAAACTGTTTTTT; CDR3aa: CASSLTDSGKLFF
abundance: NA; j_gene: TRBJ1-2; v_gene: TRBV7-9; d_gene: NA; CDR3nt: TGTGCCAGCAGCGCCGCGGGGGATGGCTACACCTTC; CDR3aa: CASSAAGDGYTF
abundance: NA; j_gene: TRBJ2-4; v_gene: TRBV11-3; d_gene: TRBD2; CDR3nt: TGTGCCAGCAGCTCCCGAGCGGGAGGGGGGAACATTCAGTACTTC; CDR3aa: CASSSRAGGGNIQYF
abundance: NA; j_gene: TRBJ2-1; v_gene: TRBV4-1; d_gene: TRBD1; CDR3nt: TGCGCCAGCAGCCACCGACAGGGGGAATACAATGAGCAGTTCTTC; CDR3aa: CASSHRQGEYNEQFF
abundance: NA; j_gene: TRBJ1-3; v_gene: TRBV4-2; d_gene: TRBD1; CDR3nt: TGTGCCAGCAGCCCCAACGCAGGGGGCTCTGGAAACACCATATATTTT; CDR3aa: CASSPNAGGSGNTIYF
abundance: NA; j_gene: TRBJ2-3; v_gene: TRBV4-3; d_gene: NA; CDR3nt: TGCGCCAGCAGCCAAAGGACTTCTCACACAGATACGCAGTATTTT; CDR3aa: CASSQRTSHTDTQYF
abundance: NA; j_gene: TRBJ1-5; v_gene: TRBV28; d_gene: NA; CDR3nt: TGTGCCAGCAGATATTCGGGGTCGAATCAGCCCCAGCATTTT; CDR3aa: CASRYSGSNQPQHF
abundance: NA; j_gene: TRBJ1-6; v_gene: TRBV11-2; d_gene: NA; CDR3nt: TGTGCCAGCAGCCCCAGGGTATCTAATTCACCCCTCCACTTT; CDR3aa: CASSPRVSNSPLHF
abundance: few; j_gene: TRBJ1-6; v_gene: TRBV7-9; d_gene: NA; CDR3nt: TGTGCCAGCAGCACAGGGAATTCACCCCTCCACTTT; CDR3aa: CASSTGNSPLHF
abundance: NA; j_gene: TRBJ1-6; v_gene: TRBV5-1; d_gene: TRBD1; CDR3nt: TGCGCCAGCAGCCGGGGACAGGGTGGTTCACCCCTCCACTTT; CDR3aa: CASSRGQGGSPLHF
abundance: once; j_gene: TRBJ2-1; v_gene: TRBV5-1; d_gene: TRBD2; CDR3nt: TGCGCCAGCAGCGCGGTGGTGTCTAGCGGTTACAATGAGCAGTTCTTC; CDR3aa: CASSAVVSSGYNEQFF
abundance: once; j_gene: TRBJ2-2; v_gene: TRBV7-2; d_gene: NA; CDR3nt: TGTGCCAGCAGCCCTACCCCCCTAGAAGCCGGGGAGCTGTTTTTT; CDR3aa: CASSPTPLEAGELFF
abundance: NA; j_gene: TRBJ1-4; v_gene: TRBV10-2; d_gene: NA; CDR3nt: TGCGCCAGCAGTAGGGGGACGAACAATGAAAAACTGTTTTTT; CDR3aa: CASSRGTNNEKLFF
abundance: NA; j_gene: TRBJ1-6; v_gene: TRBV15; d_gene: NA; CDR3nt: TGTGCCACCAGCAGACACGGCGGGGGCGCGTCCTATAATTCACCCCTCCACTTT; CDR3aa: CATSRHGGGASYNSPLHF